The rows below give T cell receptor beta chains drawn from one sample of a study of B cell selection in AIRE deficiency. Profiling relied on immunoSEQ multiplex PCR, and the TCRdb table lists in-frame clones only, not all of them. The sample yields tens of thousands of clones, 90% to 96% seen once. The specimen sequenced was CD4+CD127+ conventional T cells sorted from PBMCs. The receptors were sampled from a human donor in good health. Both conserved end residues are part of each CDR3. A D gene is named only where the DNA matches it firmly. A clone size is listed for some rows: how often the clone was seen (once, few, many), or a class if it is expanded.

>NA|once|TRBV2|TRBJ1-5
TGTGCCAGCAGTGAGTCAGGACTAAGTAATCAGCCCCAGCATTTT
CASSESGLSNQPQHF
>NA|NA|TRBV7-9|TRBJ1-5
TGTGCCAGCAGCCTAGACGGAAGCCAGCCCCAGCATTTT
CASSLDGSQPQHF
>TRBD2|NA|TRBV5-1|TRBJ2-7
TGCGCCAGCAGCTGGACGGGAGGGCGCTCTGTCGAGCAGTACTTC
CASSWTGGRSVEQYF
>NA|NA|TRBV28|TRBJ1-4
TGTGCCAGTAACCTCCTGGGGGACACTAATGAAAAACTGTTTTTT
CASNLLGDTNEKLFF
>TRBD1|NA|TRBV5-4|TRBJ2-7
TGTGCCAGCAGTTCCGGGACAGGGGACGAGCAGTACTTC
CASSSGTGDEQYF
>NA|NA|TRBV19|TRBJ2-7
TGTGCCAGTAGTATAAATCACAGGGCTCATTACGAGCAGTACTTC
CASSINHRAHYEQYF
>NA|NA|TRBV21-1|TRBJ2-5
TGTGCCAGCAGCAGGCTGGAACAGGGGGGTGAAGAGACCCAGTACTTC
CASSRLEQGGEETQYF
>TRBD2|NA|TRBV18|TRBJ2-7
TGTGCCAGCTCACCGCCCCCAGGTAGCGGGAGGGAGTACGAGCAGTACTTC
CASSPPPGSGREYEQYF
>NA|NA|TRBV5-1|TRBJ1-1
TGCGCCAGCAGCTTCTCCAACAGGGTGGTGAACACTGAAGCTTTCTTT
CASSFSNRVVNTEAFF
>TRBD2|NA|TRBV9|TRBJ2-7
TGTGCCAGCAGCGTAGGGCTAGCGGGAGATAGCGAGCAGTACTTC
CASSVGLAGDSEQYF
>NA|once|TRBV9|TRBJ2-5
TGTGCCAGCGCCAAACAGGGTAAAGAGACCCAGTACTTC
CASAKQGKETQYF
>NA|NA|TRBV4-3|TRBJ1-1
TGCGCCAGCAGCCAAGATGTATTCGGTCCGCTGAAAGCTTTCTTT
CASSQDVFGPLKAFF
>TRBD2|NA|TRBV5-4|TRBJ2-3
TGTGCCAGCAGCTTCCGGGTTAGCGGGGCCACAGATACGCAGTATTTT
CASSFRVSGATDTQYF
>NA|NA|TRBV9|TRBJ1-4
TGTGCCAGCAGCCCCAAGGTGGGGGGGCAGTTCGAAAAACTGTTTTTT
CASSPKVGGQFEKLFF
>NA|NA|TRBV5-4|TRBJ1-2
TGTGCCAGCAGCTTGGAGGGGAATTATGGCTACACCTTC
CASSLEGNYGYTF
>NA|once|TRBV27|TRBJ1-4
TGTGCCAGCAGTTATCGGGGGCCCAGTTCGAAGCGAGAAAAACTGTTTTTT
CASSYRGPSSKREKLFF
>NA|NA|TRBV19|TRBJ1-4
TGTGCCAGTAGATCCGCACAGGGTGGAGAAAAACTGTTTTTT
CASRSAQGGEKLFF
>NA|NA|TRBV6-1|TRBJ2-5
TGTGCCAGCAGTGAATGGTTGAGTGGAAAGCGAGAGGAGACCCAGTACTTC
CASSEWLSGKREETQYF
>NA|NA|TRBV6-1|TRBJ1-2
TGTGCCAGCAGTGAATTGTCCGGGGGAGGCTACACCTTC
CASSELSGGGYTF
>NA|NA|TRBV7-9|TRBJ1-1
TGTGCCAGCACCGCTCAACAGGGAACTGAAGCTTTCTTT
CASTAQQGTEAFF
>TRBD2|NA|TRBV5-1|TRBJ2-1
TGCGCCAGCAGCTTAAAGGGACTAGCGGGAGAGGGCGTAGGGCAGTTCTTC
CASSLKGLAGEGVGQFF
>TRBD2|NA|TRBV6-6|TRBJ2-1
TGTGCCAGACCCCATAGCGGGAGGGCCAATGAGCAGTTCTTC
CARPHSGRANEQFF
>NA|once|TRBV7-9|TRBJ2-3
TGTGCCAGCAGCTTAAAGACAGCTAGCACAGATACGCAGTATTTT
CASSLKTASTDTQYF
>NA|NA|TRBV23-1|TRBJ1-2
TGCGCCAGCAGTCAAGGGCTGACCTATGGCTACACCTTC
CASSQGLTYGYTF
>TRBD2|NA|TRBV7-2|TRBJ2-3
TGTGCCAGCAGCATGGGACTAGCGGGTGTCACAGATACGCAGTATTTT
CASSMGLAGVTDTQYF
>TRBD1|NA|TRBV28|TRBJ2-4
TGTGCCAGCAGCCGCCCGACAGGGGTCCGAATTCAGTACTTC
CASSRPTGVRIQYF
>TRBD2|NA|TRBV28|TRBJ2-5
TGTGCCAGCAGTTTGGGGGGGAGGGGAGAGACCCAGTACTTC
CASSLGGRGETQYF
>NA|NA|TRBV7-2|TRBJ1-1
TGTGCCAGCAGCTTAGTCCAGTCGAAAGCTTTCTTT
CASSLVQSKAFF
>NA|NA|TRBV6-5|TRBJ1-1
TGTGCCAGCATCCCAAGCGCGAACACTGAAGCTTTCTTT
CASIPSANTEAFF
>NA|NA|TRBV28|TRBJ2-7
TGTGCCAGCAAGGCCGAGGGGGAAACCTACGAGCAGTACTTC
CASKAEGETYEQYF
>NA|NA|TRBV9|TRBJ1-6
TGTGCCAGCAGCGTGAGACAGGCTAATTCACCCCTCCACTTT
CASSVRQANSPLHF
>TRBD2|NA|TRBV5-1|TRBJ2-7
TGCGCCAGCAGCTTGTTAGGGACTAGCGGGACCAGCTCCTACGAGCAGTACTTC
CASSLLGTSGTSSYEQYF
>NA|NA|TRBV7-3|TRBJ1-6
TGTGCCAGCAGCTTATTGGGGGGAACCTATAATTCACCCCTCCACTTT
CASSLLGGTYNSPLHF
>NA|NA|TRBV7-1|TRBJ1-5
TGTGCCAGCAGCCCAAGGGTGCAGGCTCAGCCCCAGCATTTT
CASSPRVQAQPQHF
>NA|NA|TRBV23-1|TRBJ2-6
TGCGCCAGCAGTCAATGTCGACCCCACGTCCTGACTTTC
CASSQCRPHVLTF
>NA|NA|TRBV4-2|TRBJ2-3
TGTGCCAGCAGCCAAGGTCGCCGGGAGATTAAAGATACGCAGTATTTT
CASSQGRREIKDTQYF
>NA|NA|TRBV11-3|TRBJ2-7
TGTGCCAGCAGCCCCCAGGCTAGCCCCCCCTACGAGCAGTACTTC
CASSPQASPPYEQYF
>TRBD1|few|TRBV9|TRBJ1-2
TGTGCCAGCAGCGTCCGGGACAGGGGGCGAGGCTACACCTTC
CASSVRDRGRGYTF
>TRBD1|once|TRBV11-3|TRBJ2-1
TGTGCCAGCAGCTTTGGACAGGGTACTTACAATGAGCAGTTCTTC
CASSFGQGTYNEQFF
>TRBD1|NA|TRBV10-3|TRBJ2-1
TGTGCCATCAGTGGGGACAGGGCCCCCTACAATGAGCAGTTCTTC
CAISGDRAPYNEQFF
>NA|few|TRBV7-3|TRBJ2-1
TGTGCCAGCAGCTTAATGGGGGAATACGCCGATGAGCAGTTCTTC
CASSLMGEYADEQFF
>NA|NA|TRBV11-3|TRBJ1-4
TGTGCCAGCAGCTTAGGGGAGGTTGAAAAACTGTTTTTT
CASSLGEVEKLFF